This T cell receptor beta chain was sequenced in a study of T-cell reconstitution after alpha-beta-depleted transplantation in children. Study outcomes and limitations: Several hundred expanded graft clones reportedly supplied alpha-beta T cells about two months after transplant. Newly produced T cells mostly provided counts and TCRbeta diversity after one year, as hyperexpanded clones declined. In some patients, recipient T cells and intrathymic progenitors surviving conditioning explained high day-60 diversity.

V lost 0 bases to trimming and J lost 7 bases, with 7 bases between them. Per germline, CDR1 LGHNA and CDR2 YSLEER. This CDR3 is 13 amino acids long. Only a few counts were recorded for this clonotype. The antigen remains unidentified. For TCRbeta, the library was prepared with unique molecular identifiers. In TCRdb, the PCR reads were re-called with MiXCR into one record per CDR3 protein. The sample carries more than 400,000 distinct CDR3 sequences, over 10% recorded once. The V and J genes are TRBV4-3 and TRBJ2-1; D remains ambiguous. The origin of this receptor is a female patient aged 2-9 years who had a stem cell transplant for aplastic anemia, so the T cells may come from the graft donor. The sequences come from PBMCs, mostly from graft donor cells, collected 180 days after TCRalphabeta/CD19-depleted stem cell transplant. In nucleotides, the CDR3 is TGCGCCAGCAGCCAAGAATTGGGAAATGAGCAGTTCTTC. Translating gives CASSQELGNEQFF.